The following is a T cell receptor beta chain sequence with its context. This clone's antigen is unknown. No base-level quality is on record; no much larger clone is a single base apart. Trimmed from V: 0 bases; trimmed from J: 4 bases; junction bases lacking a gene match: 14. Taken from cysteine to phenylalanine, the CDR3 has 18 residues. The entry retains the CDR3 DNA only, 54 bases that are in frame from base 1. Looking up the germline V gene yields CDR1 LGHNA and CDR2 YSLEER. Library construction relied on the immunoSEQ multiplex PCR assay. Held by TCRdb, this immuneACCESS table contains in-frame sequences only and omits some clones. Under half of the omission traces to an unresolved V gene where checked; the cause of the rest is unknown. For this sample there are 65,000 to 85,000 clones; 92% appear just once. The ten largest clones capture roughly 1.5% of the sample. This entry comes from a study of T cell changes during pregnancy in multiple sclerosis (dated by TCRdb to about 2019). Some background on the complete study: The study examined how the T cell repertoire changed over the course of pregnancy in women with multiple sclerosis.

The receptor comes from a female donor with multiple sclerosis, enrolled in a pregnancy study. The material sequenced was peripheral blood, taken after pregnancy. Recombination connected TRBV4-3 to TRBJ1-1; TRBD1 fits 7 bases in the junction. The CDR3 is CASSQDSGNTGAVTEAFF. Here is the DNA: TGCGCCAGCAGCCAAGATTCGGGGAATACAGGGGCCGTCACTGAAGCTTTCTTT.